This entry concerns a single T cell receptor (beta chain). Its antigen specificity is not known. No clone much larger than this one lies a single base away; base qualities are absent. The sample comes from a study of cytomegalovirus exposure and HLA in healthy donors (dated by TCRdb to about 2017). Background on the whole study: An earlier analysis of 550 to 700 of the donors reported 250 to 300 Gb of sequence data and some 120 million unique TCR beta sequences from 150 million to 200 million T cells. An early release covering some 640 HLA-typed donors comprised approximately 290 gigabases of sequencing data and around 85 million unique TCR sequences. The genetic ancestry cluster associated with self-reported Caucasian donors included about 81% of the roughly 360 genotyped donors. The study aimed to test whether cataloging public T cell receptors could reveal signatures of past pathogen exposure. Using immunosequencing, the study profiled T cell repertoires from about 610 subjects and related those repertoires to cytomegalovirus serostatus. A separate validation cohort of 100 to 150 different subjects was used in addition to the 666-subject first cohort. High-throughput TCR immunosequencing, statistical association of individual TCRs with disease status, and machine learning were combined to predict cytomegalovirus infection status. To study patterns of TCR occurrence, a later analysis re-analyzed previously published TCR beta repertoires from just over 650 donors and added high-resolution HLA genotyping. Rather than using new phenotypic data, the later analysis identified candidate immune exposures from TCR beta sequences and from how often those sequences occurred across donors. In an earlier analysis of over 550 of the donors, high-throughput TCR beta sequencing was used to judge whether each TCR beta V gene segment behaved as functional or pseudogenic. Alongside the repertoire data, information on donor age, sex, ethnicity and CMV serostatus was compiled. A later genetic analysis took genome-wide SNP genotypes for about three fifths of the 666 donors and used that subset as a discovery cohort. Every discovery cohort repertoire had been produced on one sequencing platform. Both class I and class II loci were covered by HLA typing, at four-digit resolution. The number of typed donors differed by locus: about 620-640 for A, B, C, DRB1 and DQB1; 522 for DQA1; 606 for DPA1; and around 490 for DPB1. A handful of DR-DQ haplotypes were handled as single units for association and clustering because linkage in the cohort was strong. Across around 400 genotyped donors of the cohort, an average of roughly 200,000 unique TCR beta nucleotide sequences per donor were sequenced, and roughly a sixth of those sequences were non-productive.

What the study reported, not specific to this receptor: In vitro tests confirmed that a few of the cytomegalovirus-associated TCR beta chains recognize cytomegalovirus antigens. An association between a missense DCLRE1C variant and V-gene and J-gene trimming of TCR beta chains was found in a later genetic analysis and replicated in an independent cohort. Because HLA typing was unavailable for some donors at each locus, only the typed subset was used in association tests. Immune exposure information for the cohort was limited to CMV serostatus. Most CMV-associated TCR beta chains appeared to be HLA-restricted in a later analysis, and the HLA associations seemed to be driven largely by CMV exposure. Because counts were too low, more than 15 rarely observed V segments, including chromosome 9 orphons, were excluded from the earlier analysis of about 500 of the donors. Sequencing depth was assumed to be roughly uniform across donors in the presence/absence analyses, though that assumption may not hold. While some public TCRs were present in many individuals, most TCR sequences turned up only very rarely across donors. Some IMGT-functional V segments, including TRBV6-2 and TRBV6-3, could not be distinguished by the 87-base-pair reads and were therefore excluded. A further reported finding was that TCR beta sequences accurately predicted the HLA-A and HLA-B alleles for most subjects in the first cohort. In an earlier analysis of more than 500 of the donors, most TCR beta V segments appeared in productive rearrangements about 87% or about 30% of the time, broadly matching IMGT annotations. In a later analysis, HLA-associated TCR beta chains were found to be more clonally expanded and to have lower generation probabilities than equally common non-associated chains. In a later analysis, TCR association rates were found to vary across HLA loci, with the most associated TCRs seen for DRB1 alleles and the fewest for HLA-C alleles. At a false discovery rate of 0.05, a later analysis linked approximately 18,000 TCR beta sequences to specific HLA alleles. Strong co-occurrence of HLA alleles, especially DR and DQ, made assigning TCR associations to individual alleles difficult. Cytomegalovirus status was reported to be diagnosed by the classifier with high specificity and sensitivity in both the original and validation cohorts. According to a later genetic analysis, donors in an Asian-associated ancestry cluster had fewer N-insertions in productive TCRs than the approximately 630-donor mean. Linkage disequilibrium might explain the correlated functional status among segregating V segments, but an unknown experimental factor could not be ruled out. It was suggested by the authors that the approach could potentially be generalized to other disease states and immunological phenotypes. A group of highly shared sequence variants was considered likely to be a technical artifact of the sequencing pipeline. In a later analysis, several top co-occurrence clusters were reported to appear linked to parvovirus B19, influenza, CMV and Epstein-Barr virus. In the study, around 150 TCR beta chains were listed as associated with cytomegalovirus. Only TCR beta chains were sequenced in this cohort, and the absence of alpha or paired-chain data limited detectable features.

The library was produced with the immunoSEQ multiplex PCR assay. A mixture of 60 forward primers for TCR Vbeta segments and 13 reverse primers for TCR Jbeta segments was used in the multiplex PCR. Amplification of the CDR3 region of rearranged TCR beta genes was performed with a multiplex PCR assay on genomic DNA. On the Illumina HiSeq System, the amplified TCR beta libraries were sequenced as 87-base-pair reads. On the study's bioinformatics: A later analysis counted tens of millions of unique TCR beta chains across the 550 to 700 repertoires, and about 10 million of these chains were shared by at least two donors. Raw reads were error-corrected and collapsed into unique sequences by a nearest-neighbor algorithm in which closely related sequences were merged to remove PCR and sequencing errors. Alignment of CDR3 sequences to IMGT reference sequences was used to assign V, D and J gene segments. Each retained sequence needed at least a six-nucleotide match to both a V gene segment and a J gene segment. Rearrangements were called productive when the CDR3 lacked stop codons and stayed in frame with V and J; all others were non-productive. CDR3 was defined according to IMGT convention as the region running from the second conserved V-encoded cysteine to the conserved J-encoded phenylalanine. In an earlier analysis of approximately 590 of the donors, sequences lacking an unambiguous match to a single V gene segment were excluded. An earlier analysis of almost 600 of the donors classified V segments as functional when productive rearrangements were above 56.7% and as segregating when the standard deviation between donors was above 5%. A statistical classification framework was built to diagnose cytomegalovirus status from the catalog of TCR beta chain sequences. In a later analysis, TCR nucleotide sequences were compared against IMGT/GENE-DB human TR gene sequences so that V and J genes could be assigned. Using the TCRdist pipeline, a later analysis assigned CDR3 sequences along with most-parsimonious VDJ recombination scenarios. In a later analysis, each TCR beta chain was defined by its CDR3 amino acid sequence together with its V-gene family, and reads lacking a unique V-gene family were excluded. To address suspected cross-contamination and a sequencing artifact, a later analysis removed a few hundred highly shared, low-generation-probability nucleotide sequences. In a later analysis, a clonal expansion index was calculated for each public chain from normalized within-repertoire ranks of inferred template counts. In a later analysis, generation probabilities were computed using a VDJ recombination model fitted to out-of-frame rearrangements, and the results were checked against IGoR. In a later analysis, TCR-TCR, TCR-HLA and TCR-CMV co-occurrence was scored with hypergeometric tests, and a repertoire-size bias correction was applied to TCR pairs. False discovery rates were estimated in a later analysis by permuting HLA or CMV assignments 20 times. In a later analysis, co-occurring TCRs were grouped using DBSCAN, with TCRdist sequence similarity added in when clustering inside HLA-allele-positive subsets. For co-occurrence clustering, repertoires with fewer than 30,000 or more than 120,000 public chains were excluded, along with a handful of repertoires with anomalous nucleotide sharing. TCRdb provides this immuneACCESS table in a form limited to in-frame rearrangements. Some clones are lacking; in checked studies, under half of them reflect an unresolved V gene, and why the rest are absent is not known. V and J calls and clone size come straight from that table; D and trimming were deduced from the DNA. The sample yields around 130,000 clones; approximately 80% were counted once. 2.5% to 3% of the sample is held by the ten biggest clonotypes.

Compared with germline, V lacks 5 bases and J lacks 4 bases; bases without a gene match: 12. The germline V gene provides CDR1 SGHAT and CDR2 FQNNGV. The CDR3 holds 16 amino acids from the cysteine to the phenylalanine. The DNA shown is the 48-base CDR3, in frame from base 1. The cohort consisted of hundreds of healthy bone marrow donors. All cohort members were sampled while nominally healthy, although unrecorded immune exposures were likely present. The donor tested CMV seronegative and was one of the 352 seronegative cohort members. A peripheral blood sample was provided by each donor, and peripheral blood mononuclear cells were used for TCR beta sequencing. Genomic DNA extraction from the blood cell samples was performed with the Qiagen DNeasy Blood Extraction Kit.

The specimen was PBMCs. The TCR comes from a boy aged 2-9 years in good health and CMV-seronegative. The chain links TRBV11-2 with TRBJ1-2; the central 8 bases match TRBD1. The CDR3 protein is CASSPVQGARGYGYTF. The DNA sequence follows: TGTGCCAGCAGCCCGGTCCAGGGGGCGCGAGGCTATGGCTACACCTTC.